The next 23 T cell receptor beta chains were all read from a single sample in a study of identifying expanded T cells in peripheral blood. Clones were sequenced by immunoSEQ multiplex PCR, and TCRdb holds only the in-frame ones, with some missing. The sample has around 100,000 clones; about 90% are singletons. Sequenced sample: blood. Receptors originate from a person between 18 and 75 years old in good health.

The rearrangement uses TRBV7-3 and TRBJ2-3; D is unclear. The V and J ends lost 5 bases and 0 bases respectively, with 9 bases between them. Per the germline V gene, CDR1 is SGHTA and CDR2 is FQGTGA. This CDR3 comprises 14 residues. The CDR3 DNA is TGTGCCAGCAGCCCGTACTTGAGCACAGATACGCAGTATTTT. Translating gives CASSPYLSTDTQYF.

This clone was counted a few times. The CDR3, as DNA: TGTGCCAGCAGCGCTGGGATGGGTCCGAGGGGAGAGACCCAGTACTTC. Its translation is CASSAGMGPRGETQYF. The chain couples TRBV7-7 to TRBJ2-5; possibly TRBD1 or TRBD2 for D (5 bases each). The V end was cut by 5 bases, the J end by 4 bases, with 20 bases between. Germline-derived CDR1 and CDR2 are SSHAT and FNYEAQ (reference sequence). The CDR3 has 16 residues.

This clone is a singleton in its sample. J is TRBJ2-7 and V is TRBV23-1; D gene ambiguous. TRBV23-1 is an open reading frame whose function is uncertain. This CDR3 region has 12 residues. V lost 6 bases and J 3 bases, leaving 9 bases between the germline ends. The DNA of the CDR3 is TGCGCCAGCAGAATTGACGGCTACGAGCAGTACTTC. It codes for CASRIDGYEQYF.

The chain uses TRBV6-1 and TRBJ2-7; a weak D match, TRBD1 (7 bases). Between the trimmed V and J ends, which lost 2 bases and 3 bases, there was a span of 17 bases. The CDR3 totals 16 residues. The germline V gene has CDR1 MNHNS and CDR2 SASEGT. Written as DNA, the CDR3 is TGTGCCAGCAGTGAAATAGGGCCAGGGGGGAGCTACGAGCAGTACTTC. Its protein is CASSEIGPGGSYEQYF.

The V call is TRBV7-2, the J call TRBJ1-4, with a possible D match to TRBD1 (5 bases). Trimming stripped 1 base from V and 7 bases from J, with 16 bases between. The CDR3 has 16 amino acids. Germline lookup yields CDR1 SGHTA and CDR2 FQGNSA. In DNA, the CDR3 is TGTGCCAGCAGCTTAGGGGTTGCGGGGAGGGGTGAAAAACTGTTTTTT. This translates into CASSLGVAGRGEKLFF.

This sequence joins TRBV7-6 and TRBJ2-3, with TRBD2 identical over 13 bases. The CDR3 has 17 residues. Unmatched junction bases numbered 10, after V lost 4 bases and J lost 6 bases. Germline V gene lookup returns CDR1 SGHVS and CDR2 FNYEAQ. The CDR3 spells CASSSWTSGSGWDTQYF. CDR3 DNA sequence: TGTGCCAGCAGCTCCTGGACTAGCGGGAGTGGATGGGATACGCAGTATTTT. Filled out from reference TRBV7-6 and TRBJ2-3, the complete variable domain reads GAGVSQSPRYKVTKRGQDVALRCDPISGHVSLYWYRQALGQGPEFLTYFNYEAQQDKSGLPNDRFSAERPEGSISTLTIQRTEQRDSAMYRCASSSWTSGSGWDTQYFGPGTRLTVL.

The V call is TRBV6-6, the J call TRBJ1-1, with D tentatively TRBD1 (6 bases). Germline assignment: CDR1 MNHNY and CDR2 SVGAGI (reference sequence). The CDR3 contains 13 residues. V lost 6 bases, J lost 2 bases, and 10 bases lay in between. This CDR3 is CASSLQGNTEAFF. The CDR3 region has the DNA TGTGCCAGCAGCTTACAGGGTAACACTGAAGCTTTCTTT.

CDR3 protein: CASSGQGGEQYF. The CDR3 DNA is TGTGCCAGCAGTGGACAGGGGGGCGAGCAGTACTTC. The rearrangement joins TRBV7-6 to TRBJ2-7; 10 bases are shared with TRBD1. Looked up from germline, CDR1 is SGHVS and CDR2 is FNYEAQ. The CDR3 spans 12 residues. V dropped 6 bases and J dropped 6; count of bases not matched to a gene: 2.

The J gene is TRBJ1-1, the V gene TRBV6-5, with 9 bases matching TRBD1. Per the germline V gene, CDR1 is MNHEY and CDR2 is SVGAGI. Germline trimming cut 3 bases from V and 4 bases from J; bases unmatched to any gene: 6. There are 15 residues in the CDR3. The CDR3 reads CASSYVTGGTTEAFF. CDR3 nucleotide sequence: TGTGCCAGCAGTTATGTGACAGGGGGAACCACTGAAGCTTTCTTT.

This clone has just a few counts. The chain uses TRBV21-1 and TRBJ1-2. TRBV21-1 is designated a pseudogene. This CDR3 region has 13 residues. The CDR3 nucleotides read TGTGCCAGCAGCAAAGACCCGCACTATGGCTACACCTTC. It translates to CASSKDPHYGYTF.

V usage is TRBV5-1 and J usage is TRBJ2-2; the match to TRBD1 covers 9 bases. The CDR3 extends over 16 amino acids. The V segment lost 4 bases and the J segment 4 bases; nucleotides outside the gene matches: 8. Germline values: CDR1 SGHRS, CDR2 YFSETQ. The CDR3 bases are TGCGCCAGCAGCCCTGATGGACAGGGGACCACCGGGGAGCTGTTTTTT. Protein product: CASSPDGQGTTGELFF.

This sequence joins TRBV9 and TRBJ2-1; possible D gene TRBD2, 5 bases. Germline lookup yields CDR1 SGDLS and CDR2 YYNGEE. The CDR3 has 13 amino acids. V lost 0 bases and J lost 9, with 10 bases in between. The CDR3 sequence: CASSVDGVGEQFF. The CDR3 coding sequence is TGTGCCAGCAGCGTAGACGGGGTGGGTGAGCAGTTCTTC.

The V and J genes are TRBV5-1 and TRBJ1-2; D remains ambiguous. Germline-derived CDR1 and CDR2 are SGHRS and YFSETQ. V was cut by 3 bases and J by 6 bases, with 15 bases left in between. This CDR3 region has 14 residues. As DNA, the CDR3 is TGCGCCAGCAGCTCGACCGGACCAAAAGATGGCTACACCTTC. It encodes CASSSTGPKDGYTF. Filled out from reference TRBV5-1 and TRBJ1-2, the complete variable domain reads KAGVTQTPRYLIKTRGQQVTLSCSPISGHRSVSWYQQTPGQGLQFLFEYFSETQRNKGNFPGRFSGRQFSNSRSEMNVSTLELGDSALYLCASSSTGPKDGYTFGSGTRLTVV.

The J gene is TRBJ2-7, the V gene TRBV27, with TRBD2 matching over 9 bases. The CDR3 is 17 residues long. Germline V lookup: CDR1 MNHEY, CDR2 SMNVEV (reference sequence). With V trimmed by 5 bases and J by 3 bases, 14 bases remained unmatched. The CDR3 reads CASSIGSGGPILYEQYF. CDR3 sequence (DNA): TGTGCCAGCAGTATCGGAAGCGGGGGGCCGATCCTCTACGAGCAGTACTTC.

The J gene is TRBJ2-5, the V gene TRBV27; no clear D. V was pared by 0 bases and J by 4 bases, with 15 bases between. Germline assignment: CDR1 MNHEY and CDR2 SMNVEV (reference sequence). This CDR3 has 16 residues. In DNA, the CDR3 is TGTGCCAGCAGTTTATCGTCGTACTCCTCAGTAGAGACCCAGTACTTC. It translates to CASSLSSYSSVETQYF.

This clone is a singleton in its sample. The chain has TRBV6-6 and TRBJ1-5, with a weak D call TRBD1 (5 bases). With 6 bases removed from V and 9 bases from J, the gap between germline ends came to 21 bases. CDR1 MNHNY and CDR2 SVGAGI come from the germline V gene (reference sequence). This CDR3 has 15 amino acids. Written as DNA, the CDR3 is TGTGCCAGCAGCGACGCAGGGTATATGGATCGGCCCCAGCATTTT. Protein: CASSDAGYMDRPQHF.

V usage is TRBV9 and J usage is TRBJ2-2; D perhaps matches TRBD2 (6 bases). V lost 0 bases and J 1 base, leaving 13 bases between the germline ends. CDR3 length: 17 residues. Germline CDR1 SGDLS, CDR2 YYNGEE. In DNA form, the CDR3 reads TGTGCCAGCAGCGTAGTCCCAGCGGGTTTGAACACCGGGGAGCTGTTTTTT. Its translation is CASSVVPAGLNTGELFF. The variable domain in full, with the rest retrieved from reference TRBV9 and TRBJ2-2, is DSGVTQTPKHLITATGQRVTLRCSPRSGDLSVYWYQQSLDQGLQFLIQYYNGEERAKGNILERFSAQQFPDLHSELNLSSLELGDSALYFCASSVVPAGLNTGELFFGEGSRLTVL.

CDR3 protein: CASSYGVLNTEAFF. The CDR3 DNA is TGTGCCAGCAGTTACGGAGTCTTGAACACTGAAGCTTTCTTT. V and J are TRBV6-5 and TRBJ1-1; no clear D gene. This CDR3 is 14 amino acids long. V was shortened by 2 bases and J by 0 bases, with 7 bases between the two germline ends. Germline assignment: CDR1 MNHEY and CDR2 SVGAGI.

The gene calls are TRBV19 and TRBJ1-5; D is unclear. The CDR3 is 18 amino acids. Germline V lookup: CDR1 LNHDA, CDR2 SQIVND (reference sequence). Trimming took 5 bases from V and 0 from J, leaving 20 bases between them. CDR3 residues: CASSPTQYLGDSNQPQHF. The DNA of the CDR3 is TGTGCCAGTAGTCCAACTCAATACCTTGGGGATAGCAATCAGCCCCAGCATTTT.

The rearrangement links TRBV6-5 to TRBJ2-6, with D perhaps matching TRBD1 or TRBD2 (6 bases each). The germline CDR1 and CDR2 sequences are MNHEY and SVGAGI. The CDR3 length is 16 residues. The germline V and J ends were trimmed by 0 bases and 3 bases, with 9 bases remaining between them. The DNA of the CDR3 is TGTGCCAGCAGTTACTCGAGGGGGGTTGGGGCCAACGTCCTGACTTTC. This translates into CASSYSRGVGANVLTF.

The V and J genes are TRBV11-2 and TRBJ1-4, with D possibly TRBD1 on 5 matching bases. Per the germline V gene, CDR1 is SGHAT and CDR2 is FQNNGV. The CDR3 consists of 16 residues. Trimming took 5 bases from V and 0 from J, leaving 13 bases between them. The chain's CDR3 is CASSAGQLTTNEKLFF. CDR3 sequence (DNA): TGTGCCAGCAGCGCGGGGCAACTCACAACTAATGAAAAACTGTTTTTT. The variable domain in full, completed from reference TRBV11-2 and TRBJ1-4, reads EAGVAQSPRYKIIEKRQSVAFWCNPISGHATLYWYQQILGQGPKLLIQFQNNGVVDDSQLPKDRFSAERLKGVDSTLKIQPAKLEDSAVYLCASSAGQLTTNEKLFFGSGTQLSVL.

On this clone itself: Other DNA sequences of this sample code for an identical CDR3. The genes are TRBV18 and TRBJ1-1; a possible D gene is TRBD1 (6 bases). The CDR3 loop spans 14 amino acids. Germline loops: CDR1 KGHSH, CDR2 LQKENI. Trimming took off 3 bases at V and 4 bases at J, with 12 bases between the two ends. The CDR3 here is CASSPTGPGTEAFF. Written as DNA, the CDR3 is TGTGCCAGCTCACCGACAGGACCTGGCACTGAAGCTTTCTTT.

The CDR3 loop is CTSSQDRHGSRYEQYF. The CDR3 DNA is TGCACCAGCAGCCAAGATCGACACGGGAGCCGCTACGAGCAGTACTTC. The V gene is TRBV1, the J gene TRBJ2-7; TRBD2 was called by the table and not checked on the DNA. TRBV1 is recorded as a pseudogene. The CDR3 length is 16 residues.